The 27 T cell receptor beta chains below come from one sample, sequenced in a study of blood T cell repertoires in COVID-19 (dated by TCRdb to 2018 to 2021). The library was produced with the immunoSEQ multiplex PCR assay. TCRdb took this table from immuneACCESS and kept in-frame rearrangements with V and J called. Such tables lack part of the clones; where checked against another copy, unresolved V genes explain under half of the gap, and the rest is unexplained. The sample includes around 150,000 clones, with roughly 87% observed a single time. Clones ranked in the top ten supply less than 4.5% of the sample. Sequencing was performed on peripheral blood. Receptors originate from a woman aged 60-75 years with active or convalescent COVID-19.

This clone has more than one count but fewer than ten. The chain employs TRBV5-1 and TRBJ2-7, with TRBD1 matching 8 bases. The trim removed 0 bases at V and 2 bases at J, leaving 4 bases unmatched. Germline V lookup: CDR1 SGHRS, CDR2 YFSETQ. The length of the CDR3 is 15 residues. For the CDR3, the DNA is TGCGCCAGCAGCTTGGGGCAGGGGGCGACCTACGAGCAGTACTTC. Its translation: CASSLGQGATYEQYF. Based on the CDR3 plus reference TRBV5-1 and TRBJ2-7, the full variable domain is KAGVTQTPRYLIKTRGQQVTLSCSPISGHRSVSWYQQTPGQGLQFLFEYFSETQRNKGNFPGRFSGRQFSNSRSEMNVSTLELGDSALYLCASSLGQGATYEQYFGPGTRLTVT.

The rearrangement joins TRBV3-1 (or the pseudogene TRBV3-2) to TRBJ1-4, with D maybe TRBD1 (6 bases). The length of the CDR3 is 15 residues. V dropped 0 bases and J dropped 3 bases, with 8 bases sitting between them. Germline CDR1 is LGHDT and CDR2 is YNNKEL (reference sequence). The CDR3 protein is CASSQEGAANEKLFF. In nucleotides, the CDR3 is TGTGCCAGCAGCCAAGAGGGGGCGGCTAATGAAAAACTGTTTTTT.

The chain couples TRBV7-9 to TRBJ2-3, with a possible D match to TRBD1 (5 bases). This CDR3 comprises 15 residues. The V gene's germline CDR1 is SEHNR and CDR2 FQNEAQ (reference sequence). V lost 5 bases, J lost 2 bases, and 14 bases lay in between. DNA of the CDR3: TGTGCCAGCAGCGAAGGGGCCAGTTTCACAGATACGCAGTATTTT. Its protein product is CASSEGASFTDTQYF.

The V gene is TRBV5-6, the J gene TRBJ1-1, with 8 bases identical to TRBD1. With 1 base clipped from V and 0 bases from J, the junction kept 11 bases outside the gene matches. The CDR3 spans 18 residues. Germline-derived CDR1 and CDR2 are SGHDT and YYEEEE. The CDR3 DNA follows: TGTGCCAGCAGCTTGAGTCGGTTGGCAGGGGGCCTGAACACTGAAGCTTTCTTT. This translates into CASSLSRLAGGLNTEAFF.

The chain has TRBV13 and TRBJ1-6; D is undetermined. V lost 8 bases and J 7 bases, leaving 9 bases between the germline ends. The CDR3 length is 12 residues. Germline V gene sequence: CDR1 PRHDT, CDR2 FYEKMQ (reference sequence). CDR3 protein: CASGKQNSPLHF. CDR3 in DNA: TGTGCCAGCGGCAAACAAAATTCACCCCTCCACTTT.

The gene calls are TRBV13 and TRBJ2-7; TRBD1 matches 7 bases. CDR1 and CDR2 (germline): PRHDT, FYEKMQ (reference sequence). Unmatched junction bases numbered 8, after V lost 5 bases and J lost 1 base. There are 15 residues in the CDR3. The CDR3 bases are TGTGCCAGCAGCCCAGAAAGGGACAGTTCCTACGAGCAGTACTTC. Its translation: CASSPERDSSYEQYF. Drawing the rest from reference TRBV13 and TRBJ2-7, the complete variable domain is AAGVIQSPRHLIKEKRETATLKCYPIPRHDTVYWYQQGPGQDPQFLISFYEKMQSDKGSIPDRFSAQQFSDYHSELNMSSLELGDSALYFCASSPERDSSYEQYFGPGTRLTVT.

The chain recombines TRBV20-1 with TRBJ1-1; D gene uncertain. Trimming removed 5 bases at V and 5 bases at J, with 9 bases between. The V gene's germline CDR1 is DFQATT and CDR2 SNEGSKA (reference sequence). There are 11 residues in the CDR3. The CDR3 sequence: CSASERTEAFF. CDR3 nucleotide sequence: TGCAGTGCTTCCGAGAGGACTGAAGCTTTCTTT.

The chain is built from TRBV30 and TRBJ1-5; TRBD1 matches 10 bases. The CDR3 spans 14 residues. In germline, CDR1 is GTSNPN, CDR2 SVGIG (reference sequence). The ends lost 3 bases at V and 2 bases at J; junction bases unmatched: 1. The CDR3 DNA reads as TGTGCCTGGAGAGGGACAGGGGGCAATCAGCCCCAGCATTTT. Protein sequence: CAWRGTGGNQPQHF. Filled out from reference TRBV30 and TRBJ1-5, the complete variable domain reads SQTIHQWPATLVQPVGSPLSLECTVEGTSNPNLYWYRQAAGRGLQLLFYSVGIGQISSEVPQNLSASRPQDRQFILSSKKLLLSDSGFYLCAWRGTGGNQPQHFGDGTRLSIL.

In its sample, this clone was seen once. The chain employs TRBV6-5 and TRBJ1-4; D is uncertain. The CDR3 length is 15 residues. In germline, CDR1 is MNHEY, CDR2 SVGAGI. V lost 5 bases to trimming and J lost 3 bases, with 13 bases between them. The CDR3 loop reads CASSQIIGANEKLFF. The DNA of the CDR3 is TGTGCCAGCAGTCAGATCATTGGAGCTAATGAAAAACTGTTTTTT.

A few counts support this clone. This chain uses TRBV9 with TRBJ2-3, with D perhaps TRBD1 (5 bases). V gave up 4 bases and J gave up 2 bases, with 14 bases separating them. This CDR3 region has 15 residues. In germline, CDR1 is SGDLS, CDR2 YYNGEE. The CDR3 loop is CASSRATAFTDTQYF. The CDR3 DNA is TGTGCCAGCAGCCGCGCGACAGCTTTCACAGATACGCAGTATTTT.

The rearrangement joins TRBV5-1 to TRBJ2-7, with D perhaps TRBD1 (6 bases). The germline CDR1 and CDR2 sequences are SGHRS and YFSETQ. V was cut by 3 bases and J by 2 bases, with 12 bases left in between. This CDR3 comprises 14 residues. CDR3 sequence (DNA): TGCGCCAGCAGCTCCACTGAGGGGGCCTACGAGCAGTACTTC. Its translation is CASSSTEGAYEQYF.

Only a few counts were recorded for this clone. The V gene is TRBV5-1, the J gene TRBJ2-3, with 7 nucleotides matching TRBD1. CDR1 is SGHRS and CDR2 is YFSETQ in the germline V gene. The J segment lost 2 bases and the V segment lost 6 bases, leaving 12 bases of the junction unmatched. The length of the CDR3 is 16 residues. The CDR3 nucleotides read TGCGCCAGCAAGACGACAGGGTCGGTTTCCACAGATACGCAGTATTTT. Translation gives CASKTTGSVSTDTQYF.

The CDR3 DNA follows: TGTGCCAGCAGCCACGGGAGGGCGACTGAAGCTTTCTTT. Translated, it gives CASSHGRATEAFF. This chain connects TRBV14 to TRBJ1-1; the D is unclear. The CDR3 length is 13 residues. Germline V CDR1 and CDR2: SGHDN, FVKESK. The V gene lost 3 bases and the J gene lost 5 bases, with 10 bases spanning the gap.

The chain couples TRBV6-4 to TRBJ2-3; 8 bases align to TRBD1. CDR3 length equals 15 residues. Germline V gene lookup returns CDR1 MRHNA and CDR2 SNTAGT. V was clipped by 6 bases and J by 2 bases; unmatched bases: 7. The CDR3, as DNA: TGTGCCAGCAGCCCCGGGACAGGCGACACAGATACGCAGTATTTT. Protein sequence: CASSPGTGDTDTQYF.

Here the CDR3 reads CASSYRTGRSGANVLTF. For the CDR3, the DNA is TGTGCCAGCAGCTACCGGACAGGGCGATCAGGAGCCAACGTCCTGACTTTC. V gene TRBV7-6 combines with J gene TRBJ2-6; 8 bases align to TRBD1. Germline CDR1 is SGHVS and CDR2 is FNYEAQ. The CDR3 length is 17 residues. Losses at the gene ends were 4 bases for V and 7 bases for J; bases not matched to a gene: 12.

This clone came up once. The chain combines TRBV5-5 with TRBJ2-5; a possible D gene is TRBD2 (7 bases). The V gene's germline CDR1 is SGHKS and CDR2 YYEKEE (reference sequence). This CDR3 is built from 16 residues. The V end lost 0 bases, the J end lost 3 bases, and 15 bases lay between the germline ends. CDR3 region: CASSLAGRGEEETQYF. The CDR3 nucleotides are TGTGCCAGCAGCTTGGCGGGGAGGGGGGAAGAAGAGACCCAGTACTTC. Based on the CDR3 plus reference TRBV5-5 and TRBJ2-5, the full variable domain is DAGVTQSPTHLIKTRGQQVTLRCSPISGHKSVSWYQQVLGQGPQFIFQYYEKEERGRGNFPDRFSARQFPNYSSELNVNALLLGDSALYLCASSLAGRGEEETQYFGPGTRLLVL.

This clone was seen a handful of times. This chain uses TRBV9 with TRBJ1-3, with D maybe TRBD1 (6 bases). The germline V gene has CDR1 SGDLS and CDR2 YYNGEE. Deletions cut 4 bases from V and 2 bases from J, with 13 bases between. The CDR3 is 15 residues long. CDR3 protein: CASSPQWGPGNTIYF. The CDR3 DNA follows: TGTGCCAGCAGCCCACAGTGGGGGCCTGGAAACACCATATATTTT.

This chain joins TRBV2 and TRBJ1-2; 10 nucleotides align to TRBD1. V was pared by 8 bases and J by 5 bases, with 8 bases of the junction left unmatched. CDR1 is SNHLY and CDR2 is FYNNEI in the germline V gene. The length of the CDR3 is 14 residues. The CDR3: CASQDRGPKYGYTF. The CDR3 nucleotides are TGTGCCAGCCAAGACAGGGGGCCGAAGTATGGCTACACCTTC.

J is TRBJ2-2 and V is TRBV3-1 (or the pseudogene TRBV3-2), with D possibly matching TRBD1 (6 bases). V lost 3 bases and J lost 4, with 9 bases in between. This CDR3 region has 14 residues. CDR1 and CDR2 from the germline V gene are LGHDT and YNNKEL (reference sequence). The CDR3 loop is CASSHRTVTGELFF. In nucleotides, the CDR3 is TGTGCCAGCAGCCACCGGACAGTCACCGGGGAGCTGTTTTTT.

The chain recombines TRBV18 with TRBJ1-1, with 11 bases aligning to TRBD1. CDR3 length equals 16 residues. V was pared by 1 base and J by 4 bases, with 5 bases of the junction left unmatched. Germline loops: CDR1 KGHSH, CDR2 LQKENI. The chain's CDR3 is CASSPLGQGARTEAFF. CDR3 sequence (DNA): TGTGCCAGCTCACCACTTGGACAGGGGGCGCGCACTGAAGCTTTCTTT.

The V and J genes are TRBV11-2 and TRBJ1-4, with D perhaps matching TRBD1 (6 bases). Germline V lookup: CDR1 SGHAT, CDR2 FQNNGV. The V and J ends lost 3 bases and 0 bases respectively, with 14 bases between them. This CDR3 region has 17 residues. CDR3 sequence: CASSFRGVPSTNEKLFF. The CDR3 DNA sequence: TGTGCCAGCAGCTTCAGGGGTGTCCCGTCAACTAATGAAAAACTGTTTTTT. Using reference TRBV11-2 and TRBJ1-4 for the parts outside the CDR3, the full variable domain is EAGVAQSPRYKIIEKRQSVAFWCNPISGHATLYWYQQILGQGPKLLIQFQNNGVVDDSQLPKDRFSAERLKGVDSTLKIQPAKLEDSAVYLCASSFRGVPSTNEKLFFGSGTQLSVL.

The CDR3 protein is CATSRDTSGGYNEQFF. CDR3 nucleotide sequence: TGTGCCACCAGCAGAGACACTAGCGGGGGCTACAATGAGCAGTTCTTC. The chain links TRBV15 to TRBJ2-1; 11 bases are shared with TRBD2. The CDR3 has 16 amino acids. Germline assignment: CDR1 LNHNV and CDR2 YYDKDF (reference sequence). The ends lost 0 bases at V and 3 bases at J; junction bases unmatched: 1.

Written as DNA, the CDR3 is TGTGCCAGCAAAGGGACAGCCTACGAGCAGTACTTC. Its protein product is CASKGTAYEQYF. The rearrangement uses TRBV6-6 and TRBJ2-7, with 7 positions matching TRBD1. Germline assignment: CDR1 MNHNY and CDR2 SVGAGI (reference sequence). V trimming: 7 bases; J trimming: 2 bases; junction bases outside the gene matches: 2. CDR3 length equals 12 residues.

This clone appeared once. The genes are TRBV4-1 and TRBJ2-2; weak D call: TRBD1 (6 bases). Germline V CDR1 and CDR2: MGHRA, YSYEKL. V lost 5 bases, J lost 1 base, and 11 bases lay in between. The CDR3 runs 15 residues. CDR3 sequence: CASSTQQGNTGELFF. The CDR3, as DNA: TGCGCCAGCAGCACACAACAGGGGAACACCGGGGAGCTGTTTTTT.

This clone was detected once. As DNA, the CDR3 is TGCGCCAGCGGTACAGGGGGGACCCAGTACTTC. Translated: CASGTGGTQYF. The V call is TRBV10-2, the J call TRBJ2-5; 8 bases map to TRBD1. The V gene's germline CDR1 is WSHSY and CDR2 SAAADI. The CDR3 covers 11 residues. The junction had 3 bases not matched to a gene; V was cut back by 8 bases and J by 7 bases.

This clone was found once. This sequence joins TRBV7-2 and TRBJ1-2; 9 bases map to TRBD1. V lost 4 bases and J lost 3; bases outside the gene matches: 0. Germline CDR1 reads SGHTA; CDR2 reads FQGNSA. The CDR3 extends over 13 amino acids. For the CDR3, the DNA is TGTGCCAGCAGCTGGACAGGGGACTATGGCTACACCTTC. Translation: CASSWTGDYGYTF. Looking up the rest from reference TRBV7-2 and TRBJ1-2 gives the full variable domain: GAGVSQSPSNKVTEKGKDVELRCDPISGHTALYWYRQSLGQGLEFLIYFQGNSAPDKSGLPSDRFSAERTGGSVSTLTIQRTQQEDSAVYLCASSWTGDYGYTFGSGTRLTVV.

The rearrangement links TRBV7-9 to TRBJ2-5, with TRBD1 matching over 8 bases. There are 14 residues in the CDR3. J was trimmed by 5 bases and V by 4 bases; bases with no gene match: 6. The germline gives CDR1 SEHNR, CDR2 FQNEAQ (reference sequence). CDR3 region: CASSSLQGAETQYF. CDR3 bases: TGTGCCAGCAGCTCACTTCAGGGGGCTGAGACCCAGTACTTC.